The 20 T cell receptor beta chains in this list originate from one sample, sequenced in a study of PD-L1 blockade in urothelial cancer. Sequencing used immunoSEQ multiplex PCR; TCRdb keeps in-frame clones, though not all of them. The table has 95,000 to 100,000 clones, around nine tenths seen once. The time point: pretreatment peripheral blood. The material was PBMCs, obtained around atezolizumab (anti-PD-L1) treatment. The receptors here all came from a man aged 55 to 70 with urothelial cancer.

The chain combines TRBV28 with TRBJ2-7; 14 nucleotides line up with TRBD2. Germline lookup yields CDR1 MDHEN and CDR2 SYDVKM. The CDR3 contains 14 residues. V shed 8 bases and J 2 bases; nucleotides not matched to a gene: 2. As DNA, the CDR3 is TGTGCCAGCTGGACTAGCGGGAGGCCCTACGAGCAGTACTTC. Translating gives CASWTSGRPYEQYF.

This sequence joins TRBV28 and TRBJ2-2; 7 nucleotides line up with TRBD1. Trimming took 6 bases from V and 4 from J; bases not matched to a gene: 8. CDR3 size: 15 residues. Germline V CDR1 and CDR2: MDHEN, SYDVKM. The CDR3 loop is CASSTGQAGTGELFF. In DNA form, the CDR3 reads TGTGCCAGCAGCACCGGACAGGCCGGCACCGGGGAGCTGTTTTTT.

The table lists this clone with a count of one. The chain uses TRBV11-3 and TRBJ2-1, with unresolved D. The CDR3 loop spans 15 amino acids. The germline V gene encodes CDR1 SGHNT and CDR2 YENEEA. The V end lost 0 bases, the J end lost 3 bases, and 9 bases lay between the germline ends. The CDR3 DNA reads TGTGCCAGCAGCTTAGATCGCAGGCTCTACAATGAGCAGTTCTTC. Protein sequence: CASSLDRRLYNEQFF.

The J gene is TRBJ1-5, the V gene TRBV4-1; D not certain. The germline V and J ends were trimmed by 4 bases and 5 bases, with 18 bases remaining between them. The germline CDR1 and CDR2 sequences are MGHRA and YSYEKL. The CDR3 length is 16 residues. CDR3 sequence: CASSLGLDAEDQPQHF. The DNA for the CDR3 is TGCGCCAGCAGCCTTGGCCTAGATGCCGAGGATCAGCCCCAGCATTTT.

The chain carries TRBV11-2 and TRBJ1-2; 7 bases map to TRBD1. Germline V gene sequence: CDR1 SGHAT, CDR2 FQNNGV. The CDR3 extends over 16 amino acids. J gave up 3 bases and V 4 bases, and 11 bases lay outside the gene matches. The CDR3 region is CASSSRGGQAHYGYTF. The CDR3 DNA is TGTGCCAGCAGCTCCCGAGGGGGCCAGGCCCACTATGGCTACACCTTC. The full variable domain, completed using reference TRBV11-2 and TRBJ1-2, is EAGVAQSPRYKIIEKRQSVAFWCNPISGHATLYWYQQILGQGPKLLIQFQNNGVVDDSQLPKDRFSAERLKGVDSTLKIQPAKLEDSAVYLCASSSRGGQAHYGYTFGSGTRLTVV.

The chain uses TRBV11-2 and TRBJ2-4, with D maybe TRBD2 (5 bases). The V gene's germline CDR1 is SGHAT and CDR2 FQNNGV. The CDR3 loop spans 14 amino acids. V was shortened by 6 bases and J by 0 bases, with 9 bases between the two germline ends. DNA of the CDR3: TGTGCCAGCAGGGAGGATATAGCCAAAAACATTCAGTACTTC. Its translation: CASREDIAKNIQYF.

This clone was observed once. This chain uses TRBV28 with TRBJ2-7; 8 bases agree with TRBD1. The V and J ends lost 3 bases and 6 bases, in that order; junction bases with no gene match: 4. CDR3 size: 13 residues. Germline loops: CDR1 MDHEN, CDR2 SYDVKM. This CDR3 is CASSFSTGGEQYF. In DNA form, the CDR3 reads TGTGCCAGCAGTTTCTCTACAGGGGGCGAGCAGTACTTC.

In its sample, this clone was seen once. The chain has TRBV10-1 and TRBJ1-1; 8 bases align to TRBD1. Germline assignment: CDR1 WNHNN and CDR2 SYGVQD (reference sequence). The CDR3 extends over 15 amino acids. V dropped 8 bases and J dropped 2; count of bases not matched to a gene: 10. CDR3 coding DNA: TGCGCCAGCCGGAATGACAGGGGCCGAAACACTGAAGCTTTCTTT. Protein sequence: CASRNDRGRNTEAFF.

This clone was detected only a few times. This chain joins TRBV10-2 and TRBJ2-3, with D unresolved. Germline V gives CDR1 WSHSY, CDR2 SAAADI. V lost 5 bases, J lost 5 bases, and 5 bases lay in between. The CDR3 totals 11 residues. The CDR3 DNA is TGCGCCAGCAGTCCAGTAGATACGCAGTATTTT. This encodes CASSPVDTQYF.

V gene TRBV11-2 combines with J gene TRBJ1-1; D is unresolved. This CDR3 has 12 amino acids. From germline, CDR1 is SGHAT and CDR2 FQNNGV. Deletions cut 8 bases from V and 4 bases from J, with 11 bases between. Here the CDR3 reads CASGLRSTEAFF. DNA of the CDR3: TGTGCCAGCGGACTCAGGTCCACTGAAGCTTTCTTT.

The chain combines TRBV28 with TRBJ2-5; 7 nucleotides agree with TRBD1. Trimming cost V 2 bases and J 2 bases; bases outside gene matches: 11. Germline V lookup: CDR1 MDHEN, CDR2 SYDVKM. This CDR3 region has 17 residues. CDR3 sequence (DNA): TGTGCCAGCAGTTTAGCAACGGGACAGAATAGACAAGAGACCCAGTACTTC. It specifies CASSLATGQNRQETQYF.

This chain links TRBV11-3 with TRBJ1-1; TRBD1 aligns across 7 bases. The CDR3 contains 12 residues. Trimming cost V 1 base and J 7 bases; bases outside gene matches: 0. Germline V gene data show CDR1 as SGHNT and CDR2 as YENEEA. In DNA, the CDR3 is TGTGCCAGCAGCTTAGGGGACAGTGAAGCTTTCTTT. Translating it yields CASSLGDSEAFF.

The chain joins TRBV29-1 to TRBJ1-2; 7 positions match TRBD1. J gave up 6 bases and V 1 base, and 8 bases lay outside the gene matches. The CDR3 covers 14 residues. Germline lookup yields CDR1 SQVTM and CDR2 ANQGSEA. The CDR3 DNA follows: TGCAGCGTTGAAGGCCCGACAGGGTCTCATGGCTACACCTTC. Translation gives CSVEGPTGSHGYTF.

This clone has just one count. This chain connects TRBV5-4 to TRBJ2-3; D might be TRBD1 (6 bases). This CDR3 is 16 amino acids long. Per germline, CDR1 SGHNT and CDR2 YYREEE (reference sequence). The V end lost 0 bases, the J end lost 4 bases, and 15 bases lay between the germline ends. The CDR3 coding sequence is TGTGCCAGCAGCTTGGACCTGACAGGCCTATCAGATACGCAGTATTTT. This translates into CASSLDLTGLSDTQYF.

The chain recombines TRBV9 with TRBJ2-2; 7 positions agree with TRBD2. The trim removed 0 bases at V and 7 bases at J, leaving 3 bases unmatched. Germline-derived CDR1 and CDR2 are SGDLS and YYNGEE. The CDR3 consists of 14 residues. Here the CDR3 reads CASSVVGGSGELFF. CDR3 sequence (DNA): TGTGCCAGCAGCGTAGTGGGCGGGAGCGGGGAGCTGTTTTTT.

The chain is built from TRBV30 and TRBJ2-1; possibly TRBD1 for D (7 bases). Germline lookup yields CDR1 GTSNPN and CDR2 SVGIG (reference sequence). Deletions cut 3 bases from V and 9 bases from J, with 21 bases between. The CDR3 covers 15 residues. CDR3 protein: CAWRHGTLPGGEQFF. In nucleotides, the CDR3 is TGTGCCTGGAGACACGGGACTCTGCCAGGGGGTGAGCAGTTCTTC.

V and J are TRBV9 and TRBJ1-1; D is undetermined. The CDR3 is 15 residues long. V was pared by 4 bases and J by 6 bases, with 19 bases between. Per the germline V gene, CDR1 is SGDLS and CDR2 is YYNGEE. CDR3 sequence (DNA): TGTGCCAGCAGCACCCGAGGAGTGGGGAGTGCTGAAGCTTTCTTT. It yields the protein CASSTRGVGSAEAFF.

This clone was detected only once. The V call is TRBV21-1, the J call TRBJ1-1; TRBD1, the D gene given by the table, was not confirmed from the DNA. TRBV21-1 is marked as a pseudogene. This CDR3 comprises 15 residues. The CDR3 DNA reads TGTGCCAGCAGCAAAGGTACAGGGGAGAGGGCTGAAGCTTTCTTT. Residues: CASSKGTGERAEAFF.

This chain links TRBV30 with TRBJ1-5; D ambiguous. V was cut by 4 bases and J by 2 bases, with 15 bases left in between. This CDR3 spans 15 amino acids. In germline, CDR1 is GTSNPN, CDR2 SVGIG (reference sequence). DNA of the CDR3: TGTGCCTGGAACCATCCCGAGGGTGGCAATCAGCCCCAGCATTTT. This sequence encodes CAWNHPEGGNQPQHF.

The chain is built from TRBV27 and TRBJ1-1; D possibly corresponds to TRBD1 (5 bases). V lost 5 bases to trimming and J lost 7 bases, with 11 bases between them. The CDR3 covers 12 residues. Germline assignment: CDR1 MNHEY and CDR2 SMNVEV (reference sequence). CDR3 sequence (DNA): TGTGCCAGCAGTCGGGGGGAGGGTGAAGCTTTCTTT. This translates into CASSRGEGEAFF.